Sequencing of this TCR beta chain was carried out in a study of blood T cell repertoires in COVID-19. Authors' analysis steps: Amplified reference gene primers provided the basis for estimating nucleated cell counts. TCRdb's table, derived via immunoSEQ multiplex PCR, lists solely in-frame clones and lacks some. V and J calls plus clone size are reproduced from that table; the DNA served to infer D and trimming. Of around 70,000 clones listed, over 75% are singletons. The sample consisted of peripheral blood. This TCR came from a human donor in a cohort sampled during active COVID-19.

The CDR3 region is CASTWGGVGEQYF. CDR3 sequence (DNA): TGTGCCAGCACCTGGGGGGGGGTTGGCGAGCAGTACTTC. V is TRBV5-4 and J is TRBJ2-7; TRBD2 matches at 7 bases. The CDR3 length is 13 residues. Trimming at V came to 6 bases and at J to 6 bases, leaving 9 bases not matched to a gene. Germline lookup yields CDR1 SGHNT and CDR2 YYREEE (reference sequence).